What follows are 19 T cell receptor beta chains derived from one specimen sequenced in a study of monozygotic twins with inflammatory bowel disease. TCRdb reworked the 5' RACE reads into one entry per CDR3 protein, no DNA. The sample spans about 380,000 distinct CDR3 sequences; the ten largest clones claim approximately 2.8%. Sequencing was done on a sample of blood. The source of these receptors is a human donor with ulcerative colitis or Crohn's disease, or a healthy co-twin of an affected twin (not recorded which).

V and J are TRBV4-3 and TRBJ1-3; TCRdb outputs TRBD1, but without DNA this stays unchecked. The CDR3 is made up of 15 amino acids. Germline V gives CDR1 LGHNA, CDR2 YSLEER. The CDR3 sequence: CASSLRRISGNTIYF.

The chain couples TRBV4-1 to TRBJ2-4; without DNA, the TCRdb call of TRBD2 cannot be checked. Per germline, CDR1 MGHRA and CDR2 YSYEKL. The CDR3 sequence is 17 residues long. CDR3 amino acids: CASSQAERGGDKNMQYF.

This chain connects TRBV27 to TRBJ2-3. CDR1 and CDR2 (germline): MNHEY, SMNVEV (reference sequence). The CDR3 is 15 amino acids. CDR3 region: CASRIGWGGTDTQYF.

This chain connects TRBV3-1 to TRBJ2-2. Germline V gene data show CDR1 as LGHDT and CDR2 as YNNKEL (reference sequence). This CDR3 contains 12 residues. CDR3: CASSLLSGELFF.

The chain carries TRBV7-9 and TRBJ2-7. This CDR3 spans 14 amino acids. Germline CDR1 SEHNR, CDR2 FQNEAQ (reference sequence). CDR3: CASSLEVRTYEQYF.

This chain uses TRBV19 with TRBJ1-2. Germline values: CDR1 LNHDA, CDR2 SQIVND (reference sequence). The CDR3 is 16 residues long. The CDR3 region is CASSIDRAVGKYGYTF.

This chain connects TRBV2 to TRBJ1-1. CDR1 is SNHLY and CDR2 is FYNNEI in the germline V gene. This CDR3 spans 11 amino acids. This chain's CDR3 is CASSGGSEAFF.

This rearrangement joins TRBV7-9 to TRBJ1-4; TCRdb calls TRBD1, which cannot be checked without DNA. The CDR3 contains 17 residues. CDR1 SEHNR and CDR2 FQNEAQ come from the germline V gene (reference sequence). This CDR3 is CASREKGQGKANEKLFF.

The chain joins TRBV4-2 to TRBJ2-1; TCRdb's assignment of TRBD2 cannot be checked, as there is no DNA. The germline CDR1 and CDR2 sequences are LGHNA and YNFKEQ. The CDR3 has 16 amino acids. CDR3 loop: CASSQERGSSYNEQFF.

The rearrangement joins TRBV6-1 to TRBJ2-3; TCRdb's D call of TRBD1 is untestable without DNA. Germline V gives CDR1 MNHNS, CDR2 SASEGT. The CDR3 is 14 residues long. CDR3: CASSPDRSTDTQYF.

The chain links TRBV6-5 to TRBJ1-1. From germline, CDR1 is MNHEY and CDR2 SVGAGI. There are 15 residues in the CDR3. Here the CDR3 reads CASSYRGLWNTEAFF.

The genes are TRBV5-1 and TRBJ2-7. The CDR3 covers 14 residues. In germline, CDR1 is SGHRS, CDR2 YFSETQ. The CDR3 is CASSRSRSSYEQYF.

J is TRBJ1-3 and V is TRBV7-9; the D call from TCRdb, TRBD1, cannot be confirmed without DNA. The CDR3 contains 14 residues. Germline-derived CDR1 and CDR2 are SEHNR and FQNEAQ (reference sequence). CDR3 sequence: CASSLASGGNTIYF.

The CDR3: CASSYPYGLRGADTQYF. J is TRBJ2-3 and V is TRBV6-2 or TRBV6-3; TCRdb indicates TRBD2, and absent DNA this call remains unverified. The CDR3 has 17 residues. Germline V gives CDR1 MNHEY, CDR2 SVGEGT.

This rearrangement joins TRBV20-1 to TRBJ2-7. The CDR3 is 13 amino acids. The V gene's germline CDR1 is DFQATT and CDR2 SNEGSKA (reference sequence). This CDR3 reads CSAREYSSYEQYF.

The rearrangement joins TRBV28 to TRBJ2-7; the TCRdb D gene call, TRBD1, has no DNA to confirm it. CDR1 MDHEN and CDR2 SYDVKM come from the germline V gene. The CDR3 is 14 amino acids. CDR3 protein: CASLRPTLVGEQYF.

The CDR3 is CASSQDNKEEAGYTF. The chain carries TRBV3-1 and TRBJ1-2. The length of the CDR3 is 15 residues. The germline gives CDR1 LGHDT, CDR2 YNNKEL (reference sequence). Drawing the rest from reference TRBV3-1 and TRBJ1-2, the complete variable domain is DTAVSQTPKYLVTQMGNDKSIKCEQNLGHDTMYWYKQDSKKFLKIMFSYNNKELIINETVPNRFSPKSPDKAHLNLHINSLELGDSAVYFCASSQDNKEEAGYTFGSGTRLTVV.

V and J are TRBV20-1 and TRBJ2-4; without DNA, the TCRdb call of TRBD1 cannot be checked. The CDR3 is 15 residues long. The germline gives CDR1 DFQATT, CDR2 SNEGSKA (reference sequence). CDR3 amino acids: CSARNTRQGVNIQYF.

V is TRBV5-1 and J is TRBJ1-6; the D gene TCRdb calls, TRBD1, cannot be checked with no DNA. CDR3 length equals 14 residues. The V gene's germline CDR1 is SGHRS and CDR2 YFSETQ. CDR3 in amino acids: CASSHGQGDSPLHF. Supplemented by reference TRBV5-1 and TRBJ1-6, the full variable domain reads KAGVTQTPRYLIKTRGQQVTLSCSPISGHRSVSWYQQTPGQGLQFLFEYFSETQRNKGNFPGRFSGRQFSNSRSEMNVSTLELGDSALYLCASSHGQGDSPLHFGNGTRLTVT.